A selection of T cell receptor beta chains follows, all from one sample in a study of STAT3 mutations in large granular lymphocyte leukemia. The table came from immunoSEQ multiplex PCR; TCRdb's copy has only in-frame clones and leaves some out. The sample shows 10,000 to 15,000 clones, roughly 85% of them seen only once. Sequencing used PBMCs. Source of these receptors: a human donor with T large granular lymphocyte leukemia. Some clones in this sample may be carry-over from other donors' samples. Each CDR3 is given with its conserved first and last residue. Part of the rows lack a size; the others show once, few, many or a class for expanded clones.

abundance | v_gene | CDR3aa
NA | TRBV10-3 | CAISESKGQGGADTQYF
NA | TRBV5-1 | CASSLDGQGVNEQFF
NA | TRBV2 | CASTWGPNTGELFF
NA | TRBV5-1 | CASSRDSPAEAFF
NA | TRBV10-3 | CAISRDRGRNEQYF
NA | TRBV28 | CASSLATSVGSGNTIYF
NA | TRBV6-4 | CASSGIVGGSTDTQYF
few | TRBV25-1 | CASSEWGEAFF
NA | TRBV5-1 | CASSLGGQNSPLHF
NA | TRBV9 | CASSVMGTGRNEQFF
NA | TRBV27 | CASTTGGRETQYF
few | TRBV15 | CATSRARDGAGTQYF
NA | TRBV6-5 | CASKLSGANVLTF
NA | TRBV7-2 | CASSLRWDYEQYF
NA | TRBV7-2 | CASSNRGLAYEQYF
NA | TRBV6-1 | CASSPVGINTIYF
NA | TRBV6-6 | CASSRQGAFEDTQYF
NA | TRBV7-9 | CASSLGSAGGPETQYF
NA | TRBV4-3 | CASSQDADGARGNTIYF
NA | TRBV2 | CASSEAGRGNYGYTF
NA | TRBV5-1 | CASALGGLDTEAFF
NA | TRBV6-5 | CASSYSGAETQYF
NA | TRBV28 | CASSFQGGYTEAFF
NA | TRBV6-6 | CASSPPGGENYGYTF
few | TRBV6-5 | CASSYDSEKLFF
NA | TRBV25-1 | CASSVGRGLSAGELFF
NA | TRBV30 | CAWSGGASYEQYF
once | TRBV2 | CASRPTSGGAVDTQYF
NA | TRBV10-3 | CATTGRVQGNTIYF
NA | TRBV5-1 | CASSLDSTRELFF
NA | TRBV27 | CASSPPTWRSYNEQFF
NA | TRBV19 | CASSTLDKGLGNQPQHF
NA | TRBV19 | CASLTEQGYGYTF
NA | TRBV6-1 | CASSLTESNQPQHF
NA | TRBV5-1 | CASSLGQTGTGELFF
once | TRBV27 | CASNGGYGYTF
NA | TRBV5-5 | CASSLAQGTEVDIQYF
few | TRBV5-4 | CASSPDAGGEKLFF
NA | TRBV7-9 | CASSRDRANTGELFF
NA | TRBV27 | CASSLSVSDSFPYEQYF
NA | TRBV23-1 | CASSLYPQGTDYGYTF
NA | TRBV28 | CASSLDSVNYGYTF
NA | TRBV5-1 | CASSLPPDSVNTEAFF
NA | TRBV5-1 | CASSLQSGGALDTQYF
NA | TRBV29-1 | CSAPAGENTDTQYF
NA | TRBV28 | CASRLQGWYGYTF
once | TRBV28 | CASTPSGRYQPQHF
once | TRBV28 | CASSLDSLADTQYF
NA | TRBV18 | CASSPGLHNEQFF
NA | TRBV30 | CAWSVGGGGYEQYF
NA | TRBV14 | CASSQDTYEQYF
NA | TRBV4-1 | CASSLRAPQYF
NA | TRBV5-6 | CASSLSTGTVNEQFF
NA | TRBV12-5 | CASLTGGRLFF
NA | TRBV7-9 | CASSLAGANYGYTF
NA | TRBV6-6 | CASRIPDRVGNTIYF